Below, 4 T cell receptor beta chains from the same sample are listed, as sequenced in a study of cytomegalovirus exposure and HLA in healthy donors. 13 Jbeta primers and 60 Vbeta primers were used for the PCR. The assay was immunoSEQ multiplex PCR, and TCRdb's table has in-frame clones only and misses some. Of about 160,000 clones in the sample, under 90% were seen once. Sequences were obtained from PBMCs. Source of these receptors: a male donor in good health and CMV-seronegative.

The chain carries TRBV19 and TRBJ1-4; no clear D gene. The V gene lost 7 bases and the J gene lost 10 bases, with 13 bases spanning the gap. The CDR3 consists of 12 residues. Germline V gene data show CDR1 as LNHDA and CDR2 as SQIVND (reference sequence). The CDR3 nucleotides read TGTGCCAGTAATGACCCTCAGGCAAAACTGTTTTTT. Protein product: CASNDPQAKLFF. Variable domain in full (rest from reference TRBV19 and TRBJ1-4): DGGITQSPKYLFRKEGQNVTLSCEQNLNHDAMYWYRQDPGQGLRLIYYSQIVNDFQKGDIAEGYSVSREKKESFPLTVTSAQKNPTAFYLCASNDPQAKLFFGSGTQLSVL.

The chain recombines TRBV6-1 with TRBJ1-4; maybe TRBD1 (5 bases). There are 13 residues in the CDR3. Germline V gene data show CDR1 as MNHNS and CDR2 as SASEGT. Trimming shortened V by 6 bases and J by 7 bases, and 12 bases separated the two germline ends. The CDR3 loop is CASRDNQGEKLFF. The CDR3 DNA reads as TGTGCCAGCAGGGACAACCAGGGTGAAAAACTGTTTTTT.

The V gene is TRBV11-2, the J gene TRBJ1-6, with 8 bases lining up with TRBD1. J was trimmed by 3 bases and V by 7 bases; bases with no gene match: 14. The V gene's germline CDR1 is SGHAT and CDR2 FQNNGV. This CDR3 has 18 residues. The CDR3 region is CASTRTGNFGSYNSPLHF. CDR3 DNA: TGTGCCAGCACCCGGACAGGGAATTTTGGTAGCTATAATTCACCCCTCCACTTT.

The sample holds one count of this clone. The chain uses TRBV5-1 and TRBJ2-3; TRBD2 matches 8 bases. Germline V gives CDR1 SGHRS, CDR2 YFSETQ. V gave up 4 bases and J gave up 2 bases; unmatched junction bases: 6. This CDR3 is 15 amino acids long. As DNA, the CDR3 is TGCGCCAGCAGCGGACACGGGGGGGACACAGATACGCAGTATTTT. It specifies CASSGHGGDTDTQYF.